Below, one TCR beta chain is given with its context. Its antigen remains unknown. The CDR3 is made up of 15 amino acids. Losses at the gene ends were 7 bases for V and 6 bases for J; bases not matched to a gene: 9. Germline CDR1 is MNHEY and CDR2 is SMNVEV (reference sequence). TCRdb called the reads again in MiXCR, with one record for every CDR3 protein. The table has around 770,000 distinct CDR3 sequences, roughly 29% seen once. These data belong to a study of T cell repertoires in cytomegalovirus infection. Overall study: Selected CMV epitopes included recently identified HLA-C-restricted ones as well as well-studied HLA-B-restricted ones. CMV infection together with matching HLA type was indicated by public TCR beta signatures.

Findings and caveats of the study: The ex vivo response showed dominance by HLA-C-restricted CMV-specific TCR beta clonotypes.

Specimen: cultured CD8+ T cells from PBMCs, collected from culture after CMV antigen stimulation. The chain is built from TRBV27 and TRBJ2-2; 9 nucleotides align to TRBD2. This sequence was found in a human donor in good health (CMV status not recorded). Some clones in this sample may be carry-over from other donors' samples. CDR3 region: CASNYVAGVPGELFF. For the CDR3, the DNA is TGTGCCAGCAATTACGTAGCGGGGGTCCCCGGGGAGCTGTTTTTT.